This T cell receptor beta chain was identified during a study of PD-1 blockade in mismatch repair-deficient tumors. Across the study: Patients had over 10 mismatch repair-deficient cancer types, all previously treated and progressing.

TCRs were sequenced from a few patients responding to pembrolizumab. Points from the study as a whole: Rapid post-treatment expansion, then contraction, generally preceding radiologic response, marked tumor-resident clones.

This CDR3 region has 14 residues. Trimming left V 0 bases short and J 3 bases short, with 9 bases between. CDR1 and CDR2 (germline): SGDLS, YYNGEE. Sequenced by immunoSEQ multiplex PCR; TCRdb stores in-frame clones only, minus some. The sample includes 40,000 to 60,000 clones, 81% of them seen just once. Remarks on this clone: Its antigen remains unidentified. The identical CDR3 is also encoded by other nucleotide sequences in the sample.

The V gene is TRBV9, the J gene TRBJ2-5; possibly TRBD1 or TRBD2 for D (5 bases each). The TCR comes from an adult with mismatch repair-deficient cancer. The starting material was peripheral blood, obtained around 19 weeks after starting pembrolizumab. The CDR3 nucleotides read TGTGCCAGCAGCGTAGGGGACGGAAAAGAGACCCAGTACTTC. This sequence encodes CASSVGDGKETQYF.